Listed below are T cell receptor beta chains from one sample, sequenced in a study of Graves' ophthalmopathy and Graves' hyperthyroidism. MiXCR was run by TCRdb on the multiplex PCR reads, yielding one entry per CDR3 protein. The repertoire holds 450,000 to 600,000 distinct CDR3 sequences, about two fifths seen once, with around 4% in the top ten. The sequenced sample was peripheral blood or thyroid tissue (not recorded which). Every receptor here comes from an adult man with Graves' hyperthyroidism. Each CDR3 is given without its conserved first and last residue. Fields, in order: clone size, V gene, CDR3 protein. Clone size appears in some rows only: once, few, many, or a class for an expanded clone.

>many|TRBV4-1
ASSHPDDRANGYT
>few|TRBV19
ASSMLRTGVNTEAF
>NA|TRBV7-9
ASSVSGDRVLT
>many|TRBV5-1
ASRPEPVATNEKLF
>many|TRBV7-2
ASSLGLGVSLEAF
>NA|TRBV5-4
ASSVTGVTTGELF
>NA|TRBV4-1
ASSQARTGGTGAF
>NA|TRBV7-9
ASSVEVVTGGTDEQY
>NA|TRBV20-1
SARDGDGYEQY
>few|TRBV7-8
ASSLESSTDTQY
>once|TRBV5-1
ASSFRTAGGMNTEAF
>many|TRBV4-2
ASSQGQDQETQY
>NA|TRBV4-2
ASSQVRGGETQY
>many|TRBV11-3
ASSLFGQGPYEQY
>NA|TRBV5-6
ASSLGGTGPSGANVLT
>once|TRBV10-3
AISRLAGGLSSYNEQF
>NA|TRBV7-9
ASSTGGGQGEQPQH
>few|TRBV4-1
ASSQDRGDTIY
>NA|TRBV12-3/TRBV12-4
ASRLTPGTSGTYEQY
>NA|TRBV5-5
ASSPGTGAGETQY
>many|TRBV24-1
ATSDSGRPNQPQH
>many|TRBV6-4
ASRADWNTEAF
>NA|TRBV15
ATSRGSKGSNTEAF
>many|TRBV7-2
ASSLAGGGTYEQY
>many|TRBV2
ASSEDPAELTYEQY
>many|TRBV7-9
ASSVGTGNEKLF
>NA|TRBV6-6
ASSGRLAGGPSELF
>many|TRBV7-3
ASSSSITGELF
>many|TRBV12-3/TRBV12-4
ASSDEINEKLF
>NA|TRBV5-4
ASSPEATGELF
>once|TRBV5-1
ASSLGGVSNEQY
>many|TRBV10-3
ATTRQGPNYGYT
>few|TRBV14
ASSHFSGSYEQY
>few|TRBV2
ASKSSAYNEQF
>NA|TRBV7-9
ASSLGGRGAYEQY
>many|TRBV9
ASSNGDGETQY
>few|TRBV6-1
ASSEARGAAFYGYT
>many|TRBV7-9
ASSWDRGDYEQY
>many|TRBV7-9
ASSLSGTDYYEQY
>many|TRBV20-1
SANTEGTYLVAEAF
>many|TRBV7-9
ASSPTVGSQETQY
>NA|TRBV24-1
ATSARGGETQY
>NA|TRBV6-6
ASTGGDGDTQY
>many|TRBV3-1
ASSPRRMNTEAF
>NA|TRBV18
ASSRSGGYTGELF
>many|TRBV20-1
SATTGALNTEAF
>NA|TRBV2
ASQGIAQETQY
>many|TRBV2
ASSDMGGDTQY
>NA|TRBV7-9
ASSSDISYGYT
>NA|TRBV2
ASSYTRQGPFSNQPQH